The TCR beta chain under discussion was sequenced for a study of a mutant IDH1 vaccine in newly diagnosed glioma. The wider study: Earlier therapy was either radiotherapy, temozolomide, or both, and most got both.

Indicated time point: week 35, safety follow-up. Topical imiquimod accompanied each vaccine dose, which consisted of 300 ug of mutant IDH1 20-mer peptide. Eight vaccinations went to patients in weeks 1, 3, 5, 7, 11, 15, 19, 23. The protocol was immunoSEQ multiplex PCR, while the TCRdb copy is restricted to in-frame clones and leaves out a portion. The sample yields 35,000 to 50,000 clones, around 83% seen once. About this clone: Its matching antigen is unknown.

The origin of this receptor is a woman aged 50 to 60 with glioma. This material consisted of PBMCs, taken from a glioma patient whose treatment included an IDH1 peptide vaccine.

CDR3 coding DNA: TGCGCCAGCAGCCAAGATTTAGGGAGCTCCTATAATTCACCCCTCCACTTT. It is translated as CASSQDLGSSYNSPLHF. The chain carries TRBV4-3 and TRBJ1-6; D gene uncertain. V was clipped by 0 bases and J by 0 bases, with 9 bases between them. The CDR3 length is 17 residues. The germline V gene encodes CDR1 LGHNA and CDR2 YSLEER.